The following is a TCR beta chain sequence with its context. The antigen is not known. A multiplex PCR was run with 60 Vbeta primers and 13 Jbeta primers. This table comes from immunoSEQ multiplex PCR, and its TCRdb copy is limited to in-frame clones, with some not included. Among 140,000 or so clones, about 64% were seen once, and the ten largest hold about 4.5%. The V gene's germline CDR1 is SEHNR and CDR2 FQNEAQ (reference sequence). The CDR3 is 15 residues long. V shed 3 bases and J 6 bases; nucleotides not matched to a gene: 7. The data belong to a study of cytomegalovirus exposure and HLA in healthy donors. Whole-study context: Earlier work reported 90 million to 120 million unique TCR beta sequences from 180 million or so T cells.

Study-level points and caveats: CMV serostatus was the only immune exposure information that was available.

The sequence derives from a man aged 55 to 70 in good health and CMV-seronegative. Sequencing used PBMCs. The chain recombines TRBV7-9 with TRBJ1-4; 7 bases map to TRBD1. The CDR3 loop is CASSFLQGPDEKLFF. CDR3 sequence (DNA): TGTGCCAGCAGCTTCCTACAGGGGCCGGATGAAAAACTGTTTTTT.